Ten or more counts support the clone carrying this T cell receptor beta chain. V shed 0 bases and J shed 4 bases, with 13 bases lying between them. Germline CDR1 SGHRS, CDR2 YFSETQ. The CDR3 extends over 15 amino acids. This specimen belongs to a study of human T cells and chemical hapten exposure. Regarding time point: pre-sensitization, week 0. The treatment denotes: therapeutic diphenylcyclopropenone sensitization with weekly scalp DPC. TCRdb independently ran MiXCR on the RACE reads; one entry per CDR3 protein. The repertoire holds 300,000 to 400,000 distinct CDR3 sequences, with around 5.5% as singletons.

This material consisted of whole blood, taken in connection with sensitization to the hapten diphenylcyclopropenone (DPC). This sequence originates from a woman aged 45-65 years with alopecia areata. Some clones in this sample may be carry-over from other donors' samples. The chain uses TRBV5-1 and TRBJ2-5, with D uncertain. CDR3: CASSLDGRRAETQYF. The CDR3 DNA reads TGCGCCAGCAGCTTGGATGGCCGACGGGCAGAGACCCAGTACTTC.